The clone carrying this TCR beta chain was detected a few times. A much larger clone lies one base from this, so it may be a read error. TCRbeta libraries were built with three rounds of nested PCR, modified from ARM-PCR. MiXCR, run by TCRdb on the multiplex PCR reads, gives a single entry per CDR3 protein. The sample has some 47,000 distinct CDR3 sequences; approximately 60% are singletons. This sample is drawn from a study of tumor and adjacent non-tumor tissue in lung cancer. Study summary: Patients comprised about a dozen adenocarcinoma, 2 squamous cell carcinoma and 1 small cell lung cancer.

The template was RNA from unsorted bulk tissue. The normal lung tissue was taken more than 3 cm from the tumor edge. The CDR3 is 15 residues long. Trimming left V 2 bases short and J 6 bases short, with 18 bases between. Germline lookup yields CDR1 SGHNT and CDR2 YYREEE (reference sequence). This sequence was found in a woman in her thirties or forties with non-small cell lung cancer. Sequenced input: distant non-tumor lung tissue. V usage is TRBV5-4 and J usage is TRBJ2-7; D ambiguous. The CDR3 protein is CASSLPGCPLIEQYF. DNA for the CDR3: TGTGCCAGCAGCTTACCCGGGTGTCCGCTAATCGAGCAGTACTTC.